These 3 T cell receptor beta chains share one sample of origin, sequenced in a study of cytomegalovirus exposure and HLA in healthy donors. Profiling relied on immunoSEQ multiplex PCR, and the TCRdb table lists in-frame clones only, not all of them. Found here are more than 200,000 clones, 87% of them singletons; the top ten hold around 12%. The sequencing input was PBMCs. These receptors originate from a man aged 18 to 29 in good health and CMV-seropositive.

The CDR3 reads CATPLVRRGTDTQYF. In nucleotides, the CDR3 is TGCGCCACCCCGCTAGTCCGGAGGGGCACAGATACGCAGTATTTT. V gene TRBV10-1 combines with J gene TRBJ2-3; D is perhaps TRBD2 (6 bases). The CDR3 is 15 amino acids. The germline gives CDR1 WNHNN, CDR2 SYGVQD (reference sequence). The V gene lost 10 bases and the J gene lost 1 base, with 18 bases spanning the gap.

V gene TRBV4-1 combines with J gene TRBJ1-2, with D tentatively TRBD1 (6 bases). The V gene lost 4 bases and the J gene lost 4 bases, with 19 bases spanning the gap. This CDR3 is 16 amino acids long. Germline values: CDR1 MGHRA, CDR2 YSYEKL. The chain's CDR3 is CASSLRSGGQGYGYTF. As DNA, the CDR3 is TGCGCCAGCAGCCTACGCTCGGGGGGCCAGGGCTATGGCTACACCTTC.

This clone was observed once. The V call is TRBV5-1, the J call TRBJ1-2; a weak D match, TRBD1 (6 bases). CDR1 and CDR2 from the germline V gene are SGHRS and YFSETQ. The CDR3 consists of 14 residues. V was pared by 3 bases and J by 1 base, with 10 bases between. In DNA, the CDR3 is TGCGCCAGCAGCTACCACAGGGATAACTATGGCTACACCTTC. Protein product: CASSYHRDNYGYTF.